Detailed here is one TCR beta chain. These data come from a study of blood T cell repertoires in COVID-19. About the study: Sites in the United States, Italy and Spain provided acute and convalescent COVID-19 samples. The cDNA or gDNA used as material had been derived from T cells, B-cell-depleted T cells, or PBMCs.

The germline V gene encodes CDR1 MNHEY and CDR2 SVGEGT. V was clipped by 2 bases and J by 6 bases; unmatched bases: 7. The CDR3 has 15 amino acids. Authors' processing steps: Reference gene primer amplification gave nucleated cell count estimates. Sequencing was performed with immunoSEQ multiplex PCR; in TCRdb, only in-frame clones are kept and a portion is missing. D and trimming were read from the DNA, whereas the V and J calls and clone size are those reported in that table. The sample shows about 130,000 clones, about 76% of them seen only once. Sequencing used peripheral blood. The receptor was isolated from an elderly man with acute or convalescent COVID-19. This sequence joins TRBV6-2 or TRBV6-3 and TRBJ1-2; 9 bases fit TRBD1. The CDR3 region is CASSYLPGTGNGYTF. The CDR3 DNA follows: TGTGCCAGCAGTTACCTACCAGGGACAGGGAATGGCTACACCTTC.